This T cell receptor (beta chain) appears in the sequencing data of a study of CD8 T cells in ankylosing spondylitis. V was shortened by 4 bases and J by 0 bases, with 7 bases between the two germline ends. The germline CDR1 and CDR2 sequences are DFQATT and SNEGSKA (reference sequence). This CDR3 has 13 residues. The TCR beta libraries were generated through quantitative 5'-RACE incorporating molecular barcodes. MiXCR was run by TCRdb on the 5' RACE reads, yielding one entry per CDR3 protein. The sample gives about 96,000 distinct CDR3 sequences, around 26% of which show up once; around 56% is in the top ten. This clonotype came up a few times. What it binds is not known. General study findings and limits: Reported data indicate significant enrichment of disease-linked clones within matched ankylosing spondylitis synovial fluid.

V usage is TRBV20-1 and J usage is TRBJ1-5; TRBD1 is a possible D gene (6 bases). Sequencing was performed on blood, either unsorted or a sorted T cell fraction (not recorded which). This TCR was sampled from a male donor with ankylosing spondylitis or in good health (not recorded which). The CDR3 DNA follows: TGCAGTGCTACACAGGGTAGCAATCAGCCCCAGCATTTT. Its translation: CSATQGSNQPQHF.